This T cell receptor (beta chain) was found in a study of Tregs in tolerant kidney transplant recipients. A note on this clone: The antigen is not known.

General study points: The small number of patients limits these findings pending further validation. Nucleotide sequences could not be compared across some patients' samples due to primer changes. This study did not directly address biological reproducibility. Donor-specific Treg expansion exceeded global Treg expansion in tolerant patients, suggesting antigen drive.

J was trimmed by 6 bases and V by 0 bases; bases with no gene match: 7. In germline, CDR1 is LGHNA, CDR2 YSLEER. CDR3 size: 15 residues. The data were produced by immunoSEQ multiplex PCR, yet TCRdb's version contains in-frame clones alone and is incomplete. The data contain 100,000 to 130,000 clones, around 91% of them singletons. The clonotype comes from a human donor who received a combined kidney and bone marrow transplant. The input for sequencing was CD4+ T cells from blood, taken before the transplant. V is TRBV4-3 and J is TRBJ2-7, with 8 bases identical to TRBD2. The CDR3 spells CASSQDVGRAGEQYF. DNA for the CDR3: TGCGCCAGCAGCCAAGACGTCGGGAGGGCGGGCGAGCAGTACTTC.